Below, 31 T cell receptor beta chains from the same sample are listed, as sequenced in a study of T cells in Graves' hyperthyroidism and ophthalmopathy. The source material, RNA transcripts, was used to amplify TCR beta CDR3 regions. First-round RT-PCR targeting the TCR CDR3 was performed with the HTBI primer set. TCRdb called the multiplex PCR reads again in MiXCR, with one record for every CDR3 protein. The data contain about 580,000 distinct CDR3 sequences, 35% to 55% of them singletons. The sequencing sample was made of peripheral blood or thyroid tissue (not recorded which). These receptors were collected from a woman younger than 30 with Graves' hyperthyroidism.

This clonotype was seen ten or more times. CDR3 nucleotide sequence: TGCGCCAGCAGCCAGCCGGGACAGGGCTCCTACGAGCAGTACTTC. Protein: CASSQPGQGSYEQYF. The J gene is TRBJ2-7, the V gene TRBV4-1; 9 bases fit TRBD1. The CDR3 has 15 residues. Germline CDR1 MGHRA, CDR2 YSYEKL. The V gene end was trimmed by 3 bases and the J gene end by 0 bases; junction bases not matched to a gene: 3.

This clonotype has at least ten counts. This chain uses TRBV5-6 with TRBJ2-6; unclear D gene. The V end was cut by 1 base, the J end by 4 bases, with 12 bases between. This CDR3 has 16 residues. Germline V gene lookup returns CDR1 SGHDT and CDR2 YYEEEE. The CDR3: CASSLIRALGANVLTF. The DNA of the CDR3 is TGTGCCAGCAGCTTGATTAGGGCTTTGGGGGCCAACGTCCTGACTTTC.

This clonotype showed up many times. The gene calls are TRBV15 and TRBJ1-2; D gene uncertain. Per germline, CDR1 LNHNV and CDR2 YYDKDF (reference sequence). Trimming removed 0 bases at V and 4 bases at J, with 9 bases between. The length of the CDR3 is 14 residues. CDR3: CATSRDTAFYGYTF. CDR3 sequence (DNA): TGTGCCACCAGCAGAGACACAGCCTTCTATGGCTACACCTTC.

The chain joins TRBV7-9 to TRBJ1-1; D remains ambiguous. Germline V gene data show CDR1 as SEHNR and CDR2 as FQNEAQ (reference sequence). CDR3 length: 15 residues. Trimming cost V 6 bases and J 8 bases, with 22 bases left between them. The CDR3 coding sequence is TGTGCCAGCAGTCCTCCTTGGGGTAGGCGCCTAGAAGCTTTCTTT. Its protein is CASSPPWGRRLEAFF.

The CDR3 DNA follows: TGCAGTGCTAGAGCAGGGGGCGCTAATGAAAAACTGTTTTTT. Encoded protein: CSARAGGANEKLFF. V usage is TRBV20-1 and J usage is TRBJ1-4; 8 positions match TRBD1. Germline V CDR1 and CDR2: DFQATT, SNEGSKA (reference sequence). The CDR3 length is 14 residues. V was pared by 1 base and J by 3 bases, with 1 base of the junction left unmatched.

The chain carries TRBV24-1 and TRBJ2-6; D possibly corresponds to TRBD1 (6 bases). V was pared by 5 bases and J by 1 base, with 14 bases between. The CDR3 consists of 17 residues. The germline V gene encodes CDR1 KGHDR and CDR2 SFDVKD. The CDR3, as DNA: TGTGCCACCAGTGCCACAGAAGGGGGATCTGGGGCCAACGTCCTGACTTTC. Its translation is CATSATEGGSGANVLTF.

The rearrangement links TRBV6-1 to TRBJ2-5; 8 positions agree with TRBD1. CDR3 length: 13 amino acids. The germline gives CDR1 MNHNS, CDR2 SASEGT. V trimming: 7 bases; J trimming: 1 base; junction bases outside the gene matches: 2. The CDR3 DNA is TGTGCCAGCAAGGGACAGGCCCAAGAGACCCAGTACTTC. The encoded protein is CASKGQAQETQYF.

This clonotype was picked up many times. The CDR3 nucleotides read TGTGCCATCAGTAAGACAGGGAACACTGAAGCTTTCTTT. Amino acid sequence: CAISKTGNTEAFF. V and J are TRBV10-3 and TRBJ1-1, with D possibly TRBD1 on 6 matching bases. Germline loops: CDR1 ENHRY, CDR2 SYGVKD. This CDR3 contains 13 residues. Trimming stripped 5 bases from V and 1 base from J, with 8 bases between.

At least ten counts were recorded for this clonotype. The chain recombines TRBV9 with TRBJ2-7; D gene ambiguous. Trimming cost V 0 bases and J 1 base, with 8 bases left between them. Per germline, CDR1 SGDLS and CDR2 YYNGEE. The CDR3 runs 14 residues. Here the CDR3 reads CASSVGPVSYEQYF. DNA for the CDR3: TGTGCCAGCAGCGTAGGACCGGTGTCCTACGAGCAGTACTTC.

This clonotype occurred a few times. J is TRBJ1-5 and V is TRBV6-1; no clear D. Germline CDR1 MNHNS, CDR2 SASEGT. Deletions cut 8 bases from V and 0 bases from J, with 5 bases between. The CDR3 is 12 residues long. CDR3 protein: CASHGSNQPQHF. In DNA, the CDR3 is TGTGCCAGCCACGGTAGCAATCAGCCCCAGCATTTT.

The rearrangement joins TRBV20-1 to TRBJ1-5; tentative D call: TRBD1 (6 bases). V lost 6 bases, J lost 11 bases, and 26 bases lay in between. This CDR3 contains 15 residues. The germline V gene has CDR1 DFQATT and CDR2 SNEGSKA (reference sequence). The CDR3 is CSAMGLAGHQETQHF. In nucleotides, the CDR3 is TGCAGTGCCATGGGACTAGCGGGACACCAAGAGACCCAGCATTTT.

CDR3 region: CASSLGREASTDTQYF. CDR3 bases: TGTGCCAGCAGCTTAGGACGGGAGGCGAGCACAGATACGCAGTATTTT. The rearrangement uses TRBV7-3 and TRBJ2-3; 7 bases are a match to TRBD2. Trimming took 2 bases from V and 0 from J; bases not matched to a gene: 5. CDR3 length equals 16 residues. Germline V gives CDR1 SGHTA, CDR2 FQGTGA.

Worth noting for this clonotype: A much larger clone sits a single nucleotide away, making a read error possible. The V and J genes are TRBV7-9 and TRBJ1-2; the D is unclear. Trimming pared 1 base from V and 8 bases from J, leaving 8 bases between. Germline loops: CDR1 SEHNR, CDR2 FQNEAQ (reference sequence). The CDR3 extends over 12 amino acids. The CDR3 region has the DNA TGTGCCAGCAGCTTAGGTGTGGAGGGCTACACCTTC. Its translation is CASSLGVEGYTF.

This clonotype was recorded many times. The chain employs TRBV20-1 and TRBJ1-1; D is perhaps TRBD1 (5 bases). Germline CDR1 DFQATT, CDR2 SNEGSKA (reference sequence). This CDR3 has 14 amino acids. The V end lost 3 bases, the J end lost 1 base, and 12 bases lay between the germline ends. In DNA, the CDR3 is TGCAGTGCTAGGTCCGGGGGATCGAACACTGAAGCTTTCTTT. It yields the protein CSARSGGSNTEAFF.

This clonotype appeared many times. This sequence joins TRBV7-9 and TRBJ1-4; a possible D gene is TRBD1 (5 bases). The CDR3 has 14 residues. V was trimmed by 5 bases and J by 12 bases, leaving 19 bases between them. The germline CDR1 and CDR2 sequences are SEHNR and FQNEAQ (reference sequence). As DNA, the CDR3 is TGTGCCAGCAGCCGGGGGGATGCCAAAAGGGAACTGTTTTTT. As protein: CASSRGDAKRELFF.

The chain links TRBV10-3 to TRBJ2-7; tentatively, D is TRBD1 or TRBD2 (5 bases each). Per germline, CDR1 ENHRY and CDR2 SYGVKD. V was shortened by 6 bases and J by 3 bases, with 21 bases between the two germline ends. The length of the CDR3 is 16 residues. The CDR3 region has the DNA TGTGCCATCAGGGAGACAGAGGGAGACTATGGCTACGAGCAGTACTTC. Its protein product is CAIRETEGDYGYEQYF.

This clonotype was detected ten times or more. The rearrangement links TRBV3-1 to TRBJ1-2; D ambiguous. Germline V CDR1 and CDR2: LGHDT, YNNKEL (reference sequence). This CDR3 spans 12 amino acids. V lost 4 bases, J lost 8 bases, and 11 bases lay in between. As DNA, the CDR3 is TGTGCCAGCAGCCGTGGTCCGGAAGGCTACACCTTC. Amino acids: CASSRGPEGYTF.

In this sample, this clonotype turned up a few times. The V gene is TRBV19, the J gene TRBJ2-1, with D perhaps matching TRBD2 (6 bases). Looked up from germline, CDR1 is LNHDA and CDR2 is SQIVND (reference sequence). The CDR3 contains 14 residues. V lost 3 bases and J 0 bases, leaving 6 bases between the germline ends. As DNA, the CDR3 is TGTGCCAGTAGTATGACTAGCTCCTACAATGAGCAGTTCTTC. Translation: CASSMTSSYNEQFF.

This clonotype was seen many times. The rearrangement uses TRBV20-1 and TRBJ2-7; maybe TRBD2 (5 bases). The CDR3 totals 13 residues. Trimming pared 6 bases from V and 2 bases from J, leaving 14 bases between. Germline assignment: CDR1 DFQATT and CDR2 SNEGSKA (reference sequence). In DNA form, the CDR3 reads TGCAGTGCCGCCCGGGAACAGCCCTACGAGCAGTACTTC. Translation: CSAAREQPYEQYF.

The V and J genes are TRBV29-1 and TRBJ1-2; possibly TRBD1 for D (5 bases). In germline, CDR1 is SQVTM, CDR2 ANQGSEA. Trimming stripped 3 bases from V and 2 bases from J, with 16 bases between. CDR3 size: 15 residues. The CDR3 protein is CSVDLGGDRNYGYTF. The CDR3 region has the DNA TGCAGCGTTGACTTGGGAGGAGACAGAAACTATGGCTACACCTTC.

Ten or more counts support this clonotype. The J gene is TRBJ2-5, the V gene TRBV24-1; TRBD1 aligns across 9 bases. This CDR3 spans 16 amino acids. The V gene's germline CDR1 is KGHDR and CDR2 SFDVKD. With V trimmed by 4 bases and J by 5 bases, 10 bases remained unmatched. The CDR3 DNA reads as TGTGCCACCAGTGACGGAGCCCACAGGGGGCTTGAGACCCAGTACTTC. Translation: CATSDGAHRGLETQYF.

The rearrangement joins TRBV6-5 to TRBJ1-2; the D gene is possibly TRBD1 (5 bases). Germline CDR1 reads MNHEY; CDR2 reads SVGAGI. V was pared by 4 bases and J by 4 bases, with 16 bases between. The CDR3 spans 15 residues. This CDR3 reads CASSSPDGGTYGYTF. For the CDR3, the DNA is TGTGCCAGCAGTTCCCCCGATGGGGGGACCTATGGCTACACCTTC.

This clonotype was recorded many times. The chain links TRBV5-1 to TRBJ1-1, with D unresolved. The V and J ends lost 3 bases and 6 bases respectively, with 18 bases between them. The CDR3 has 15 amino acids. The germline CDR1 and CDR2 sequences are SGHRS and YFSETQ. This CDR3 reads CASSSQSMVYAEAFF. CDR3 nucleotide sequence: TGCGCCAGCAGCTCCCAGTCCATGGTTTACGCTGAAGCTTTCTTT.

This clonotype was detected a few times. V gene TRBV30 combines with J gene TRBJ1-4, with D unclear. This CDR3 has 11 residues. Germline V gene data show CDR1 as GTSNPN and CDR2 as SVGIG (reference sequence). V was trimmed by 3 bases and J by 8 bases, leaving 7 bases between them. The CDR3: CAWRLGEKLFF. CDR3 in DNA: TGTGCCTGGAGGTTGGGGGAAAAACTGTTTTTT.

The table lists this clonotype with many counts. The CDR3: CASSRTSVYEQYF. CDR3 coding DNA: TGTGCCAGCAGCCGGACTAGCGTCTACGAGCAGTACTTC. This chain uses TRBV12-3 or TRBV12-4 with TRBJ2-7; 9 bases match TRBD2. V shed 6 bases and J 3 bases; nucleotides not matched to a gene: 3. This CDR3 comprises 13 residues.

This rearrangement joins TRBV4-1 to TRBJ2-7; 8 bases map to TRBD1. Germline values: CDR1 MGHRA, CDR2 YSYEKL. The CDR3 is 14 residues long. With V trimmed by 1 base and J by 7 bases, 6 bases remained unmatched. The CDR3, as DNA: TGCGCCAGCAGCCAAGCCAGGGGGCCTAGGGAGCAGTACTTC. This gives the protein CASSQARGPREQYF.

In its sample, this clonotype was seen once. The CDR3 DNA is TGCAGTGCTCCTTGGACAGCGAACACTGAAGCTTTCTTT. Its translation is CSAPWTANTEAFF. The gene calls are TRBV20-1 and TRBJ1-1; D possibly corresponds to TRBD1 (6 bases). Germline V gene sequence: CDR1 DFQATT, CDR2 SNEGSKA (reference sequence). The CDR3 has 13 amino acids. The V end was cut by 5 bases, the J end by 1 base, with 11 bases between.

In its sample, this clonotype was seen many times. In nucleotides, the CDR3 is TGTGCCAGTTGGGACAGACAAGAGACCCAGTACTTC. Its protein product is CASWDRQETQYF. The rearrangement joins TRBV12-3 or TRBV12-4 to TRBJ2-5, with TRBD1 matching 7 bases. After removal of 9 bases from V and 2 bases from J, the junction contained 3 bases not matched to a gene. This CDR3 contains 12 residues.

On this clonotype itself: A much larger clone lies one base from this, so it may be a read error. This chain uses TRBV7-9 with TRBJ2-7, with D perhaps TRBD1 or TRBD2 (6 bases each). Looked up from germline, CDR1 is SEHNR and CDR2 is FQNEAQ (reference sequence). The CDR3 covers 17 residues. CDR3 coding DNA: TGTGCCTGCAGCCAGCCCCCAGGCAGGGGATACGCGGGGGAGCAGTACTTC. Translation: CACSQPPGRGYAGEQYF.

CDR3 DNA: TGTGCCAGCAGTGGGGGGACTAGCGGGAGAAAGGTCTACGAGCAGTACTTC. Its protein is CASSGGTSGRKVYEQYF. The chain joins TRBV6-1 to TRBJ2-7; TRBD2 matches at 14 bases. With 4 bases clipped from V and 3 bases from J, the junction kept 8 bases outside the gene matches. Germline V gene data show CDR1 as MNHNS and CDR2 as SASEGT. This CDR3 region has 17 residues.

The CDR3 is CASSQLGYGYTF. The CDR3 bases are TGTGCCAGCAGCCAACTGGGTTATGGCTACACCTTC. This chain joins TRBV14 and TRBJ1-2; D is undetermined. The CDR3 is 12 amino acids. Deletions cut 2 bases from V and 5 bases from J, with 6 bases between. Looked up from germline, CDR1 is SGHDN and CDR2 is FVKESK.